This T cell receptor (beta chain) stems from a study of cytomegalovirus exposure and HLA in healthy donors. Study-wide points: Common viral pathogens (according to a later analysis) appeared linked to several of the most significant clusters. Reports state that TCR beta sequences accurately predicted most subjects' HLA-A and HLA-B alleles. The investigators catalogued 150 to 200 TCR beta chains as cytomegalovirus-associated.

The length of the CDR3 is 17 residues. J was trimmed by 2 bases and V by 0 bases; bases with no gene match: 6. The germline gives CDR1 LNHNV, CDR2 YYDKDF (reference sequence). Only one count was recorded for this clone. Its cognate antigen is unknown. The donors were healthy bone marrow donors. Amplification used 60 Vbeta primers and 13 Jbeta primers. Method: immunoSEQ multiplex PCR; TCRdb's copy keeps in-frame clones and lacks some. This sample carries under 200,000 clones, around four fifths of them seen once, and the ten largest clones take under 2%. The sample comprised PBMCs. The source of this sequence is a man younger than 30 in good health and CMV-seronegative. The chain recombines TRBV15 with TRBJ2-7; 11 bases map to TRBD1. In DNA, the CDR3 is TGTGCCACCAGCAGAGATAAGGGACAGGGGGGAACCTACGAGCAGTACTTC. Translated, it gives CATSRDKGQGGTYEQYF.